This is a list of T cell receptor beta chains from one sample in a study of T-cell reconstitution after alpha-beta-depleted transplantation in children. TCRdb reprocessed the PCR reads via MiXCR and lists one record per CDR3 protein. The sample lists some 300,000 distinct CDR3 sequences, less than 9.5% occurring once. The sequenced sample was peripheral blood, obtained 360 days after TCRalphabeta/CD19-depleted stem cell transplant. These TCRs come from a female patient under 10 years old who had a stem cell transplant for Fanconi anemia, so the T cells may come from the graft donor. Each CDR3 is given with its conserved first and last residue. D genes are given only for firm matches. Some rows have no size entry. The others give once, few or many, or a class for an expanded clone.

clone size,V gene,D gene,J gene,CDR3 protein,CDR3 DNA
many,TRBV27,TRBD1,TRBJ1-1,CASSYARQGWAFF,TGTGCCAGCAGTTACGCCCGACAGGGCTGGGCTTTCTTT
many,TRBV11-2,-,TRBJ2-7,CASSSERLTYEQYF,TGTGCCAGCAGCTCCGAACGTTTAACTTACGAGCAGTACTTC
many,TRBV6-1,-,TRBJ2-5,CASRQGPQETQYF,TGTGCCAGCAGACAGGGTCCGCAAGAGACCCAGTACTTC
many,TRBV28,TRBD1,TRBJ1-1,CASSVSTGGVTEAFF,TGTGCCAGCAGTGTCTCGACAGGGGGGGTCACTGAAGCTTTCTTT
-,TRBV4-3,TRBD2,TRBJ2-1,CASSQVPSGGYNEQFF,TGCGCCAGCAGCCAAGTTCCTAGCGGGGGATACAATGAGCAGTTCTTC
-,TRBV10-2,TRBD2,TRBJ2-5,CASSGWTSGGPVQETQYF,TGCGCCAGCAGTGGTTGGACTAGCGGGGGCCCAGTCCAAGAGACCCAGTACTTC
many,TRBV20-1,-,TRBJ1-1,CSAQNQRGTEAFF,TGCAGTGCTCAAAACCAACGGGGGACTGAAGCTTTCTTT
many,TRBV20-1,TRBD2,TRBJ2-5,CSARDVIGLATETQYF,TGCAGTGCTAGAGATGTGATAGGACTAGCAACGGAGACCCAGTACTTC
many,TRBV5-1,TRBD1,TRBJ2-5,CASSLGRLQGLRETQYF,TGCGCCAGCAGCTTGGGAAGGCTACAGGGGTTGCGAGAGACCCAGTACTTC
few,TRBV5-5,-,TRBJ2-7,CASSFSSNSVPNYEQYF,TGTGCCAGCAGCTTCAGCTCAAACAGCGTCCCAAACTACGAGCAGTACTTC
-,TRBV3-1,-,TRBJ2-6,CASSPRVGSGANVLTF,TGTGCCAGCAGCCCGCGAGTTGGGTCTGGGGCCAACGTCCTGACTTTC
-,TRBV7-2,-,TRBJ1-1,CASTQGGGWTEAFF,TGTGCCAGCACCCAAGGGGGGGGATGGACTGAAGCTTTCTTT
few,TRBV6-5,-,TRBJ2-2,CASSYGGRWANTGELFF,TGTGCCAGCAGTTACGGGGGGCGGTGGGCGAACACCGGGGAGCTGTTTTTT
few,TRBV6-2/TRBV6-3,TRBD2,TRBJ2-3,CASGRAGGSTGTQYF,TGTGCCAGCGGCAGGGCGGGGGGGAGCACAGGTACGCAGTATTTT
few,TRBV27,-,TRBJ1-2,CASRPLEWRYGYTF,TGTGCCAGTCGTCCGTTGGAATGGCGCTATGGCTACACCTTC
many,TRBV27,-,TRBJ2-5,CASSPSPHTGYWETQYF,TGTGCCAGCAGTCCCAGTCCCCACACAGGGTACTGGGAGACCCAGTACTTC
many,TRBV29-1,-,TRBJ2-1,CSVVQINEQFF,TGCAGCGTTGTACAAATCAATGAGCAGTTCTTC
few,TRBV6-6,-,TRBJ2-7,CASTPGGSYEQYF,TGTGCCAGCACCCCCGGGGGTAGCTACGAGCAGTACTTC
many,TRBV2,TRBD2,TRBJ2-3,CASTGLAGPDTQYF,TGTGCCAGCACTGGTTTAGCGGGCCCAGATACGCAGTATTTT
many,TRBV5-1,-,TRBJ2-1,CASSLVDLAYNEQFF,TGCGCCAGCAGCTTGGTGGATCTAGCGTACAATGAGCAGTTCTTC
many,TRBV20-1,TRBD1,TRBJ2-7,CSASDRAYEQYF,TGCAGTGCTTCCGACAGGGCCTACGAGCAGTACTTC
few,TRBV6-5,-,TRBJ2-6,CASSYSDSGANVLTF,TGTGCCAGCAGTTACTCGGACTCTGGGGCCAACGTCCTGACTTTC
many,TRBV28,-,TRBJ2-1,CASSFSVGLGSSYNEQFF,TGTGCCAGCAGTTTTTCGGTGGGGCTAGGTAGCTCCTACAATGAGCAGTTCTTC
many,TRBV20-1,TRBD2,TRBJ2-2,CSAREFVTGGPYTGELFF,TGCAGTGCTAGAGAGTTTGTAACGGGAGGGCCGTACACCGGGGAGCTGTTTTTT
many,TRBV7-2,TRBD1,TRBJ2-1,CASSVVGQGPSNEQFF,TGTGCCAGCAGCGTGGTAGGACAGGGACCTAGCAATGAGCAGTTCTTC
-,TRBV7-9,TRBD2,TRBJ2-3,CASSSSGGVVDTQYF,TGTGCCAGCAGCTCTAGCGGGGGTGTAGTCGATACGCAGTATTTT
many,TRBV12-3/TRBV12-4,TRBD2,TRBJ2-3,CAIAGGITDTQYF,TGTGCGATAGCGGGGGGTATCACAGATACGCAGTATTTT
many,TRBV20-1,-,TRBJ1-4,CSARQGLGNEKLFF,TGCAGTGCTAGACAGGGTTTGGGAAATGAAAAACTGTTTTTT
many,TRBV29-1,-,TRBJ2-7,CSVVDSEQYF,TGCAGCGTAGTAGATTCGGAGCAGTACTTC
many,TRBV12-3/TRBV12-4,-,TRBJ2-6,CASSPGQGSNVLTF,TGTGCCAGCAGTCCCGGCCAGGGTTCCAACGTCCTGACTTTC
many,TRBV7-9,TRBD2,TRBJ2-1,CASSFYGLVNEQFF,TGTGCCAGCAGCTTTTATGGACTAGTCAATGAGCAGTTCTTC
many,TRBV2,TRBD1,TRBJ1-1,CASQTGTVIIRTEAFF,TGTGCCAGCCAAACCGGGACAGTGATAATCAGGACTGAAGCTTTCTTT
few,TRBV2,TRBD1,TRBJ1-6,CASRRGTVPPILHF,TGTGCCAGCAGGAGAGGGACAGTCCCCCCAATCCTCCACTTT
-,TRBV6-4,TRBD1,TRBJ1-4,CASIRGPGKTNEKLFF,TGTGCCAGCATAAGGGGGCCCGGGAAAACTAATGAAAAACTGTTTTTT
many,TRBV14,TRBD2,TRBJ2-7,CASSRLGGLAREQYF,TGTGCCAGCAGCCGTCTGGGGGGACTAGCGAGGGAGCAGTACTTC
many,TRBV28,-,TRBJ1-1,CAAGGALNTEAFF,TGTGCCGCCGGGGGAGCCCTGAACACTGAAGCTTTCTTT
-,TRBV6-5,-,TRBJ2-7,CASSYGDTSSYEQYF,TGTGCCAGCAGTTACGGGGACACCAGCTCCTACGAGCAGTACTTC
few,TRBV28,-,TRBJ1-2,CASSNTGGIVNGYTF,TGTGCCAGCAGCAACACAGGAGGGATAGTTAATGGCTACACCTTC
many,TRBV7-9,TRBD1,TRBJ1-3,CAPGDSTGNTIYF,TGTGCACCAGGGGACAGCACCGGAAACACCATATATTTT
-,TRBV2,-,TRBJ2-5,CASRESGRETQYF,TGTGCCAGCAGGGAGTCGGGGAGAGAGACCCAGTACTTC
few,TRBV6-5,-,TRBJ2-1,CASSSIRGHEQFF,TGTGCCAGCAGTTCGATCAGGGGACATGAGCAGTTCTTC
many,TRBV28,-,TRBJ2-2,CASINRDDTGELFF,TGTGCCAGCATTAACAGGGATGACACCGGGGAGCTGTTTTTT
few,TRBV7-2,-,TRBJ2-7,CASSLRIPYEQYF,TGTGCCAGCAGCTTACGGATACCCTACGAGCAGTACTTC
many,TRBV21-1,-,TRBJ2-6,CASSKGSGGANVLTF,TGTGCCAGCAGCAAAGGAAGCGGTGGGGCCAACGTCCTGACTTTC
many,TRBV12-3/TRBV12-4,-,TRBJ2-1,CASSKTVSSYNEQFF,TGTGCCAGCAGTAAGACGGTTAGCTCCTACAATGAGCAGTTCTTC
-,TRBV20-1,-,TRBJ1-3,CSARGEGSGNTIYF,TGCAGTGCTAGAGGGGAGGGATCTGGAAACACCATATATTTT
many,TRBV12-3/TRBV12-4,-,TRBJ2-2,CASKLGIGELFF,TGTGCCAGCAAGTTAGGGATCGGGGAGCTGTTTTTT
many,TRBV20-1,-,TRBJ2-4,CSAILGGNIQYF,TGCAGTGCCATTCTTGGGGGAAACATTCAGTACTTC
many,TRBV5-1,TRBD1,TRBJ2-7,CASSWGTGALSYEQYF,TGCGCCAGCAGCTGGGGGACAGGCGCTTTGTCCTACGAGCAGTACTTC
many,TRBV7-2,TRBD1,TRBJ1-2,CASSLATGANYGYTF,TGTGCCAGCAGCTTAGCGACAGGGGCCAACTATGGCTACACCTTC
-,TRBV12-3/TRBV12-4,-,TRBJ2-7,CASSTPDKREQYF,TGTGCCAGCAGCACCCCGGACAAACGCGAGCAGTACTTC
few,TRBV11-2,-,TRBJ2-3,CASSFSPVGADTQYF,TGTGCCAGCAGCTTCTCCCCGGTGGGGGCAGATACGCAGTATTTT
many,TRBV12-3/TRBV12-4,-,TRBJ1-4,CASSLQGQNEKLFF,TGTGCCAGCAGTTTACAGGGTCAGAATGAAAAACTGTTTTTT
-,TRBV5-1,-,TRBJ1-5,CASSKTHVGNDQPQHF,TGCGCCAGCAGCAAAACCCACGTGGGGAACGATCAGCCCCAGCATTTT